These T cell receptor beta chains were read from a single sample in a study of shared clonotypes between healthy human individuals. Clones were read by immunoSEQ multiplex PCR, and TCRdb kept only the in-frame ones, dropping some. The table lists about 2.3 million clones, 93% of them singletons. The source material was naive CD4+ T cells from PBMCs. The receptors were sampled from a man aged 18 to 30 in good health. Some clones in this sample may be carry-over from other donors' samples. The CDR3 runs from the conserved cysteine through the conserved F or W. The order of the fields is V gene, clone size, J gene, D gene, CDR3 protein, CDR3 DNA. The D gene is left open where the match is weak. Part of the rows lack a size; the others show once, few, many or a class for expanded clones.

V: TRBV10-1; size: .; J: TRBJ1-4; D: .; CDR3: CASSDPGHEKLFF; DNA: TGCGCCAGCAGTGATCCGGGGCACGAAAAACTGTTTTTT
V: TRBV2; size: .; J: TRBJ1-5; D: .; CDR3: CASRFWEGPNQPQHF; DNA: TGTGCCAGCAGATTTTGGGAGGGACCCAATCAGCCCCAGCATTTT
V: TRBV18; size: .; J: TRBJ1-5; D: .; CDR3: CASSPTDSNQPQHF; DNA: TGTGCCAGCTCACCGACAGATAGCAATCAGCCCCAGCATTTT
V: TRBV9; size: .; J: TRBJ2-1; D: TRBD2; CDR3: CASSRTSGNNEQFF; DNA: TGTGCCAGCAGCCGGACTAGCGGGAACAATGAGCAGTTCTTC
V: TRBV14; size: once; J: TRBJ2-2; D: .; CDR3: CASSPSGGLAGELFF; DNA: TGTGCCAGCAGCCCATCCGGGGGGCTCGCCGGGGAGCTGTTTTTT
V: TRBV2; size: .; J: TRBJ2-3; D: .; CDR3: CASSIGRAGALGDTQYF; DNA: TGTGCCAGCAGTATAGGCCGGGCGGGGGCCCTCGGAGATACGCAGTATTTT
V: TRBV28; size: .; J: TRBJ1-5; D: .; CDR3: CAWGGDQPQHF; DNA: TGTGCCTGGGGCGGGGATCAGCCCCAGCATTTT
V: TRBV5-6; size: .; J: TRBJ2-7; D: .; CDR3: CASSLGVPLGYEQYF; DNA: TGTGCCAGCAGCTTGGGAGTCCCCTTAGGTTACGAGCAGTACTTC
V: TRBV27; size: .; J: TRBJ1-5; D: .; CDR3: CASSERALGGNQPQHF; DNA: TGTGCCAGCAGTGAGCGGGCCTTAGGGGGTAATCAGCCCCAGCATTTT
V: TRBV11-2; size: .; J: TRBJ2-3; D: TRBD2; CDR3: CASSPIRAGGGDTQYF; DNA: TGTGCCAGCAGCCCCATAAGGGCGGGAGGTGGAGATACGCAGTATTTT
V: TRBV5-4; size: .; J: TRBJ2-7; D: TRBD1; CDR3: CASSFRAFIPRRGHSEQYF; DNA: TGTGCCAGCAGCTTCCGGGCCTTTATACCACGCAGGGGGCACAGTGAGCAGTACTTC
V: TRBV27; size: .; J: TRBJ1-4; D: .; CDR3: CASSDLGKANEKLFF; DNA: TGTGCCAGCTCCGATCTAGGGAAGGCTAATGAAAAACTGTTTTTT
V: TRBV19; size: few; J: TRBJ1-2; D: .; CDR3: CASRMGFLSDGYTF; DNA: TGTGCCAGCCGAATGGGCTTTCTCTCTGATGGCTACACCTTC
V: TRBV6-1; size: .; J: TRBJ1-2; D: .; CDR3: CASSEQGVLSF; DNA: TGTGCCAGCAGTGAGCAGGGTGTCCTTTCCTTC
V: TRBV2; size: .; J: TRBJ2-3; D: .; CDR3: CASSASAYTDTQYF; DNA: TGTGCCAGCAGTGCTAGCGCGTACACAGATACGCAGTATTTT
V: TRBV10-2; size: .; J: TRBJ2-7; D: .; CDR3: CASSEGVARGYEQYF; DNA: TGCGCCAGCAGTGAGGGGGTGGCGAGGGGCTACGAGCAGTACTTC
V: TRBV2; size: few; J: TRBJ1-5; D: TRBD1; CDR3: CASRGTGDQPQHF; DNA: TGTGCCAGCAGAGGGACAGGGGATCAGCCCCAGCATTTT
V: TRBV28; size: .; J: TRBJ2-5; D: TRBD2; CDR3: CASSLGTGGRTQYF; DNA: TGTGCCAGCAGTTTGGGGACGGGAGGGCGGACCCAGTACTTC
V: TRBV25-1; size: .; J: TRBJ2-7; D: .; CDR3: CATSKRYSPFSYEQYF; DNA: TGTGCCACCTCCAAGCGCTACTCTCCCTTTTCCTACGAGCAGTACTTC
V: TRBV5-1; size: .; J: TRBJ1-2; D: .; CDR3: CASGLQSNYGYTF; DNA: TGCGCCAGCGGACTTCAGAGTAACTATGGCTACACCTTC
V: TRBV27; size: .; J: TRBJ2-6; D: .; CDR3: CASRQGGGANVLTF; DNA: TGTGCCAGCAGGCAGGGCGGCGGGGCCAACGTCCTGACTTTC
V: TRBV28; size: .; J: TRBJ2-2; D: TRBD2; CDR3: CASVPSGRVGELFF; DNA: TGTGCCAGTGTACCTAGCGGGAGGGTCGGGGAGCTGTTTTTT
V: TRBV5-1; size: once; J: TRBJ2-1; D: .; CDR3: CASSLRPAGEQFF; DNA: TGCGCCAGCAGCTTGCGACCCGCTGGTGAGCAGTTCTTC
V: TRBV25-1; size: .; J: TRBJ2-7; D: TRBD1; CDR3: CASRGTGAYEQYF; DNA: TGTGCCAGCCGCGGGACAGGGGCCTACGAGCAGTACTTC
V: TRBV28; size: few; J: TRBJ1-5; D: .; CDR3: CAIRIGGAGVQPQHF; DNA: TGTGCCATCCGGATAGGGGGGGCCGGTGTTCAGCCCCAGCATTTT
V: TRBV25-1; size: .; J: TRBJ2-7; D: TRBD2; CDR3: CASSDAGRGGFAYEQYF; DNA: TGTGCCAGCAGTGATGCAGGTCGGGGGGGCTTCGCCTACGAGCAGTACTTC
V: TRBV7-2; size: .; J: TRBJ2-5; D: TRBD1; CDR3: CASSLGYRGRLETQYF; DNA: TGTGCCAGCAGCTTAGGGTACAGGGGGCGCCTGGAGACCCAGTACTTC
V: TRBV5-8; size: .; J: TRBJ1-2; D: .; CDR3: CASSLIQNYGYTF; DNA: TGTGCCAGCAGCTTGATACAGAACTATGGCTACACCTTC
V: TRBV18; size: .; J: TRBJ2-1; D: TRBD1; CDR3: CASSPQGQENNEQFF; DNA: TGTGCCAGCTCACCTCAAGGACAGGAGAACAATGAGCAGTTCTTC
V: TRBV6-1; size: .; J: TRBJ1-2; D: TRBD1; CDR3: CASSQGGGYGYTF; DNA: TGTGCCAGCAGTCAGGGGGGGGGCTATGGCTACACCTTC
V: TRBV28; size: once; J: TRBJ2-1; D: .; CDR3: CASSLKGTWGRDEQFF; DNA: TGTGCCAGCAGTTTAAAAGGCACGTGGGGCCGGGATGAGCAGTTCTTC
V: TRBV7-2; size: .; J: TRBJ2-7; D: .; CDR3: CASSLGRGTSYEQYF; DNA: TGTGCCAGCAGCTTAGGTCGGGGTACCTCCTACGAGCAGTACTTC
V: TRBV11-2; size: .; J: TRBJ1-2; D: .; CDR3: CASSFSVPVVDGYTF; DNA: TGTGCCAGCAGCTTTTCGGTACCCGTTGTGGATGGCTACACCTTC
V: TRBV5-1; size: .; J: TRBJ2-5; D: TRBD2; CDR3: CASSLEGLAGETQYF; DNA: TGCGCCAGCAGCTTGGAAGGACTAGCGGGAGAGACCCAGTACTTC
V: TRBV28; size: .; J: TRBJ1-1; D: .; CDR3: CASSTGPTEAFF; DNA: TGTGCCAGCAGTACGGGTCCCACTGAAGCTTTCTTT